The entry that follows covers one TCR beta chain sequence. As yet, its antigen is unknown. These data belong to a study of CD4+ T cells in melanoma. General observations from the study: A reported correlation linked neoantigen-specific CD4+ T cells to CD8+, macrophage and B cell function. Neoantigen-specific CD4+ T cells in melanoma reportedly had diverse differentiation states.

Only in-frame clones appear in the TCRdb table, and some are missing; sequencing was by immunoSEQ multiplex PCR. The data hold approximately 20,000 clones, with roughly 80% observed a single time. This CDR3 has 13 residues. Germline V lookup: CDR1 SGHKS, CDR2 YYEKEE (reference sequence). The V end lost 2 bases, the J end lost 10 bases, and 15 bases lay between the germline ends. The chain uses TRBV5-5 and TRBJ1-1; D possibly corresponds to TRBD1 (5 bases). The TCR was taken from a human donor with melanoma. Material: cells from a culture (not recorded whether cultured in vitro). The CDR3 loop reads CASSLRDPEGAFF. CDR3 DNA: TGTGCCAGCAGCTTAAGGGACCCCGAGGGAGCTTTCTTT.